Below, 9 T cell receptor beta chains from the same sample are listed, as sequenced in a study of T cells in Graves' hyperthyroidism and ophthalmopathy. What was amplified from RNA transcripts were TCR beta CDR3 regions. RT-PCR in the first round (using the HTBI primer set) targeted the TCR CDR3. In TCRdb, the multiplex PCR reads were re-called with MiXCR into one record per CDR3 protein. The sample holds hundreds of thousands of distinct CDR3 sequences, 20% to 25% seen once. Sequenced sample: blood. The receptors originated from a man aged 30 to 45 with Graves' ophthalmopathy.

This clonotype came up a few times. The J gene is TRBJ2-2, the V gene TRBV7-6, with 11 bases matching TRBD2. CDR1 and CDR2 (germline): SGHVS, FNYEAQ. Unmatched junction bases numbered 9, after V lost 8 bases and J lost 4 bases. The CDR3 totals 16 residues. The CDR3 here is CASRTSGSGGTGELFF. The CDR3 nucleotides are TGTGCCAGCCGCACTAGCGGGAGTGGAGGCACCGGGGAGCTGTTTTTT.

This clonotype has ten or more counts. The rearrangement joins TRBV7-9 to TRBJ2-3; the D is unclear. V was pared by 0 bases and J by 4 bases, with 8 bases between. The germline V gene has CDR1 SEHNR and CDR2 FQNEAQ (reference sequence). The CDR3 extends over 14 amino acids. The CDR3 protein is CASSLAKYADTQYF. The CDR3 DNA sequence: TGTGCCAGCAGCTTAGCGAAGTATGCAGATACGCAGTATTTT.

V is TRBV28 and J is TRBJ2-7, with D possibly called TRBD1 or TRBD2 (5 bases each). Between the trimmed V and J ends, which lost 8 bases and 7 bases, there was a span of 24 bases. The CDR3 runs to 15 residues. CDR1 is MDHEN and CDR2 is SYDVKM in the germline V gene. Here the CDR3 reads CASGENRDGREEQYF. As DNA, the CDR3 is TGTGCCAGCGGAGAGAACCGGGACGGTCGGGAAGAGCAGTACTTC.

On this clonotype itself: Possible read error: a much larger clone is one base away. The chain links TRBV30 to TRBJ2-7; D is ambiguous. The V gene lost 0 bases and the J gene lost 6 bases, with 12 bases spanning the gap. Germline V gene data show CDR1 as GTSNPN and CDR2 as SVGIG (reference sequence). The CDR3 has 13 amino acids. CDR3 DNA: TGTGCCTGGAGTGTACGTCTAGAAGGCGAGCAGTACTTC. Translation gives CAWSVRLEGEQYF.

CDR3 in DNA: TGTGCCAGCAGTACCCGACAGGTTAGCTCCTACGAGCAGTACTTC. Residues: CASSTRQVSSYEQYF. The chain has TRBV5-5 and TRBJ2-7; tentative D call: TRBD1 (6 bases). Germline CDR1 SGHKS, CDR2 YYEKEE (reference sequence). This CDR3 spans 15 amino acids. The V end was cut by 5 bases, the J end by 0 bases, with 15 bases between.

This clonotype was seen ten or more times. The V gene is TRBV7-2, the J gene TRBJ2-7, with TRBD1 matching 8 bases. This CDR3 comprises 15 residues. With 4 bases clipped from V and 3 bases from J, the junction kept 8 bases outside the gene matches. Per the germline V gene, CDR1 is SGHTA and CDR2 is FQGNSA. CDR3 bases: TGTGCCAGCAGCTCCTTGCCGGGACAGGTCTACGAGCAGTACTTC. Amino acid sequence: CASSSLPGQVYEQYF.

This clonotype was detected only a few times. The chain carries TRBV24-1 and TRBJ2-3; TRBD2 aligns across 12 bases. With 3 bases clipped from V and 0 bases from J, the junction kept 3 bases outside the gene matches. Germline CDR1 KGHDR, CDR2 SFDVKD. The length of the CDR3 is 17 residues. The CDR3 region is CATSDDGTSGSTDTQYF. The CDR3 DNA reads TGTGCCACCAGTGATGATGGGACTAGCGGGAGCACAGATACGCAGTATTTT.

The chain carries TRBV5-4 and TRBJ1-1; 10 bases map to TRBD1. Germline CDR1 SGHNT, CDR2 YYREEE (reference sequence). Trimming took 5 bases from V and 6 from J; bases not matched to a gene: 4. This CDR3 is 13 amino acids long. CDR3 sequence reads: CASRRDRGPEAFF. DNA for the CDR3: TGTGCCAGCAGGCGGGACAGGGGACCTGAAGCTTTCTTT.

The chain links TRBV2 to TRBJ1-6, with D possibly matching TRBD1 (6 bases). The ends were cut back, 2 bases at V and 10 bases at J, with 24 bases in the middle. Germline V CDR1 and CDR2: SNHLY, FYNNEI. The CDR3 extends over 18 amino acids. The CDR3 region has the DNA TGTGCCAGCAGTGAATGGATACAGGGAGGTGGGGTCAAATCACCCCTCCACTTT. This sequence encodes CASSEWIQGGGVKSPLHF.